The 19 T cell receptor beta chains given below trace back to one sample, sequenced in a study of PD-L1 blockade in urothelial cancer. The method was immunoSEQ multiplex PCR; TCRdb's version includes in-frame clones alone and lacks a portion of them. Of some 40,000 clones in the sample, roughly 80% are singletons; the top ten hold 15%. The time point: pretreatment peripheral blood. Material: PBMCs, obtained around atezolizumab (anti-PD-L1) treatment. The receptors come from an elderly man with urothelial cancer.

This chain uses TRBV28 with TRBJ2-1; maybe TRBD2 (6 bases). The CDR3 has 14 amino acids. The V end lost 5 bases, the J end lost 3 bases, and 11 bases lay between the germline ends. Germline CDR1 reads MDHEN; CDR2 reads SYDVKM. CDR3 sequence reads: CASSPLSGYNEQFF. CDR3 DNA sequence: TGTGCCAGCAGTCCCCTTAGCGGCTACAATGAGCAGTTCTTC. The full variable domain, its missing parts supplied by reference TRBV28 and TRBJ2-1, is DVKVTQSSRYLVKRTGEKVFLECVQDMDHENMFWYRQDPGLGLRLIYFSYDVKMKEKGDIPEGYSVSREKKERFSLILESASTNQTSMYLCASSPLSGYNEQFFGPGTRLTVL.

The DNA for the CDR3 is TGCGCCAGCAGCTATGGACAGGGCACAGATACGCAGTATTTT. It yields the protein CASSYGQGTDTQYF. The chain combines TRBV5-1 with TRBJ2-3; 7 bases line up with TRBD1. The length of the CDR3 is 14 residues. Germline V gene lookup returns CDR1 SGHRS and CDR2 YFSETQ. After removal of 3 bases from V and 1 base from J, the junction contained 2 bases not matched to a gene.

This clone has a handful of counts. CDR3 protein: CASGLVTQRYTDTQYF. In DNA form, the CDR3 reads TGTGCTAGTGGTTTGGTGACTCAGCGGTACACAGATACGCAGTATTTT. J is TRBJ2-3 and V is TRBV12-5; D is perhaps TRBD2 (5 bases). Trimming pared 0 bases from V and 2 bases from J, leaving 12 bases between. The CDR3 runs to 16 residues. CDR1 and CDR2 from the germline V gene are LGHNT and FRNRAP.

This chain joins TRBV28 and TRBJ2-1; no clear D. The CDR3 is 16 residues long. Trimming shortened V by 5 bases and J by 5 bases, and 19 bases separated the two germline ends. CDR1 and CDR2 from the germline V gene are MDHEN and SYDVKM. As DNA, the CDR3 is TGTGCCAGCAGTCCCCCCCCCGGCAGCGCAAACAATGAGCAGTTCTTC. Amino acids: CASSPPPGSANNEQFF.

This chain joins TRBV7-9 and TRBJ1-4; the D gene is possibly TRBD1 (6 bases). CDR3 length equals 14 residues. Trimming took off 3 bases at V and 7 bases at J, with 12 bases between the two ends. Per the germline V gene, CDR1 is SEHNR and CDR2 is FQNEAQ (reference sequence). CDR3 region: CASSFSQGFEKLFF. The CDR3 DNA is TGTGCCAGCAGCTTCTCACAGGGTTTTGAAAAACTGTTTTTT.

In its sample, this clone was seen a few times. The chain joins TRBV28 to TRBJ1-5; TRBD1 might be the D (6 bases). Per germline, CDR1 MDHEN and CDR2 SYDVKM. Trimming left V 6 bases short and J 8 bases short, with 17 bases between. This CDR3 is built from 14 residues. CDR3 bases: TGTGCCAGCAGGGGAGGGGGGCGCAGCGAGCCCCAGCATTTT. Its protein is CASRGGGRSEPQHF.

At least ten counts were recorded for this clone. DNA of the CDR3: TGTGCCACCAGCAAAGGGGGGGGACTCTACTCCTACAATGAGCAGTTCTTC. Translated, it gives CATSKGGGLYSYNEQFF. The chain combines TRBV15 with TRBJ2-1, with D possibly being TRBD2 (7 bases). V was shortened by 4 bases and J by 0 bases, with 16 bases between the two germline ends. There are 17 residues in the CDR3. Germline CDR1 LNHNV, CDR2 YYDKDF (reference sequence).

The chain couples TRBV6-5 to TRBJ2-7; 12 positions match TRBD2. Germline values: CDR1 MNHEY, CDR2 SVGAGI. The V and J ends lost 6 bases and 4 bases, in that order; junction bases with no gene match: 7. This CDR3 region has 15 residues. CDR3 protein: CASRRTSGTFYEQYF. The CDR3 DNA reads as TGTGCCAGCAGAAGGACTAGCGGGACTTTTTACGAGCAGTACTTC.

The chain carries TRBV5-1 and TRBJ2-7, with TRBD2 matching over 9 bases. This CDR3 region has 15 residues. J was trimmed by 7 bases and V by 1 base; bases with no gene match: 9. Looked up from germline, CDR1 is SGHRS and CDR2 is YFSETQ. The DNA for the CDR3 is TGCGCCAGCAGCTTGACCGGGACTAGCAATCTAGAGCAGTACTTC. This encodes CASSLTGTSNLEQYF.

The gene calls are TRBV7-9 and TRBJ2-1; D not certain. CDR1 and CDR2 from the germline V gene are SEHNR and FQNEAQ (reference sequence). The V gene lost 7 bases and the J gene lost 9 bases, with 13 bases spanning the gap. The CDR3 runs to 12 residues. DNA of the CDR3: TGTGCCAGCAACCACCCGGAGAGTGAGCAGTTCTTC. As protein: CASNHPESEQFF.

The chain uses TRBV28 and TRBJ2-7; D uncertain. The CDR3 has 11 amino acids. Germline values: CDR1 MDHEN, CDR2 SYDVKM. Trimming removed 7 bases from V and 0 bases from J, with 4 bases in between. The CDR3 reads CASTGSYEQYF. DNA of the CDR3: TGTGCCAGCACAGGCTCCTACGAGCAGTACTTC.

The V and J genes are TRBV12-5 and TRBJ1-2, with TRBD1 matching 8 bases. Per the germline V gene, CDR1 is LGHNT and CDR2 is FRNRAP. This CDR3 comprises 15 residues. V dropped 5 bases and J dropped 5; count of bases not matched to a gene: 10. The CDR3 sequence is CASGPRRTGIYGYTF. CDR3 coding DNA: TGTGCTAGTGGTCCGCGCCGGACAGGGATTTATGGCTACACCTTC.

This clone occurred a few times. The rearrangement joins TRBV30 to TRBJ2-7; 8 bases align to TRBD1. With V trimmed by 0 bases and J by 2 bases, 6 bases remained unmatched. CDR1 is GTSNPN, CDR2 SVGIG, per germline (reference sequence). This CDR3 spans 15 amino acids. Here the CDR3 reads CAWSVSGQGAYEQYF. CDR3 DNA: TGTGCCTGGAGTGTATCAGGACAGGGCGCCTACGAGCAGTACTTC. The full variable domain, in which reference TRBV30 and TRBJ2-7 provide the parts outside the CDR3, is SQTIHQWPATLVQPVGSPLSLECTVEGTSNPNLYWYRQAAGRGLQLLFYSVGIGQISSEVPQNLSASRPQDRQFILSSKKLLLSDSGFYLCAWSVSGQGAYEQYFGPGTRLTVT.

The chain carries TRBV5-1 and TRBJ1-2, with 8 nucleotides matching TRBD1. Germline V CDR1 and CDR2: SGHRS, YFSETQ. The CDR3 is 14 residues long. Unmatched junction bases numbered 4, after V lost 5 bases and J lost 1 base. This chain's CDR3 is CASRSGGINYGYTF. For the CDR3, the DNA is TGCGCCAGCAGATCAGGGGGCATTAACTATGGCTACACCTTC.

V and J are TRBV2 and TRBJ2-3; 8 bases match TRBD1. The V gene end was trimmed by 6 bases and the J gene end by 5 bases; junction bases not matched to a gene: 7. Germline values: CDR1 SNHLY, CDR2 FYNNEI. This CDR3 contains 14 residues. The DNA of the CDR3 is TGTGCCAGCAGCGAACGGACAGGGAAAGATACGCAGTATTTT. Translated, it gives CASSERTGKDTQYF.

V is TRBV6-1 and J is TRBJ1-1, with D perhaps TRBD1 (5 bases). Trimming left V 3 bases short and J 0 bases short, with 14 bases between. The CDR3 consists of 16 residues. Germline V CDR1 and CDR2: MNHNS, SASEGT. CDR3 bases: TGTGCCAGCAGTGAGGACACCCGGAGGGTGAACACTGAAGCTTTCTTT. It encodes CASSEDTRRVNTEAFF.

CDR3 in amino acids: CASSLARGAGYTF. The CDR3 DNA follows: TGTGCCAGCAGCTTAGCCAGGGGGGCTGGCTACACCTTC. The chain combines TRBV11-2 with TRBJ1-2, with TRBD1 matching 7 bases. CDR1 is SGHAT, CDR2 FQNNGV, per germline. There are 13 residues in the CDR3. The V gene end was trimmed by 1 base and the J gene end by 7 bases; junction bases not matched to a gene: 3.

DNA for the CDR3: TGTGCCAGCAGCTTGGACAGTAACTATGGCTACACCTTC. This sequence encodes CASSLDSNYGYTF. The J gene is TRBJ1-2, the V gene TRBV5-4; no clear D gene. The CDR3 is made up of 13 amino acids. Germline CDR1 SGHNT, CDR2 YYREEE (reference sequence). V lost 0 bases to trimming and J lost 1 base, with 4 bases between them.

A single count supports this clone. The chain is built from TRBV29-1 and TRBJ2-1, with TRBD2 matching 12 bases. In germline, CDR1 is SQVTM, CDR2 ANQGSEA. This CDR3 comprises 17 residues. Trimming at V came to 3 bases and at J to 0 bases, leaving 6 bases not matched to a gene. The CDR3 loop reads CSVDGLAGGYSYNEQFF. As DNA, the CDR3 is TGCAGCGTTGACGGGCTAGCGGGAGGGTACTCCTACAATGAGCAGTTCTTC.